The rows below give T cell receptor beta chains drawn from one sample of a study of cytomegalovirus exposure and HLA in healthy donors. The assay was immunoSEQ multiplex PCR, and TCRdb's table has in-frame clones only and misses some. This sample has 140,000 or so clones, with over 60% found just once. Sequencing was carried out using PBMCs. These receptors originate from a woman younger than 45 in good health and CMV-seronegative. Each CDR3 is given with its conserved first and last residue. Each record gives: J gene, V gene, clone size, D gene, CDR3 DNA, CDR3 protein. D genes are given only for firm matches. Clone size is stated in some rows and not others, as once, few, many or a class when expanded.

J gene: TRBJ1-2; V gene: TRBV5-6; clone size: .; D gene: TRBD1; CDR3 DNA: TGTGCCAGCAGCTCAGGGGGCGGCGTTCTGTCTTATGGCTACACCTTC; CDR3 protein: CASSSGGGVLSYGYTF
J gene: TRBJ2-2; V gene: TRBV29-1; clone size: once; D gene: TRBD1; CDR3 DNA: TGCAGCTCCCGGGGACAGGGTAACACCGGGGAGCTGTTTTTT; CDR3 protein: CSSRGQGNTGELFF
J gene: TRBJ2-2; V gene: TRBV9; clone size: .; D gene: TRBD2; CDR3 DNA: TGTGCCAGCAGCCCCCGTAGAGCGGGGGGCCTGACCGGGGAGCTGTTTTTT; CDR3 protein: CASSPRRAGGLTGELFF
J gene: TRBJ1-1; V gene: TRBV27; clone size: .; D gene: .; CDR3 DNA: TGTGCCAACACGAGGGACACTGAAGCTTTCTTT; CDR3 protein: CANTRDTEAFF
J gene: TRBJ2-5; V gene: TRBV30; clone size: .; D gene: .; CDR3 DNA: TGTGCCTGGACAGGGGGGGAGACCCAGTACTTC; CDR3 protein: CAWTGGETQYF
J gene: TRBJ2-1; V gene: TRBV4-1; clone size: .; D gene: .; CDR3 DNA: TGCGCCAGCAGCCAAGAAGAGGGAAGCCCTTACAATGAGCAGTTCTTC; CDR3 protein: CASSQEEGSPYNEQFF
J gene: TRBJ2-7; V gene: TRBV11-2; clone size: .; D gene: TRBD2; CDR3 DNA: TGTGCCAGCAGCCCCCTCGGGGGGGAGCAGTACTTC; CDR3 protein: CASSPLGGEQYF
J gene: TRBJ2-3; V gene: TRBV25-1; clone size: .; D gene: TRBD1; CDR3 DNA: TGTGCCAGCAGTGTACAGGGGGGAAACACAGATACGCAGTATTTT; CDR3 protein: CASSVQGGNTDTQYF
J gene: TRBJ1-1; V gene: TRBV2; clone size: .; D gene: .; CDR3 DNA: TGTGCCAGCAGTGTCTCCGTGACTGAAGCTTTCTTT; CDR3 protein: CASSVSVTEAFF
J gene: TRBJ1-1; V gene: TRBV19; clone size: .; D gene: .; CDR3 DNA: TGTGCCAGTAGCCCCATGGCCGTATTCCATGAAGCTTTCTTT; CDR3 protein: CASSPMAVFHEAFF
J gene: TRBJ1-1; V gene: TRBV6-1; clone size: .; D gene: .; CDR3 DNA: TGTGCCAGCGGGGAGGGGGAGGTCACTGAAGCTTTCTTT; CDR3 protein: CASGEGEVTEAFF
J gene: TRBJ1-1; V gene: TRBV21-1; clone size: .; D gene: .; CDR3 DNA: TGTGCCAGCCCGGGGGAGGGGAAGGGCACTGAAGCTTTCTTT; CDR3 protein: CASPGEGKGTEAFF
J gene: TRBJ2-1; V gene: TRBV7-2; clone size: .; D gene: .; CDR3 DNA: TGTGCCAGCAGCACCGACAGTAATGAGCAGTTCTTC; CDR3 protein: CASSTDSNEQFF
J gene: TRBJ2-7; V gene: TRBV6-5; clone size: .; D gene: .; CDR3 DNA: TGTGCCAGCAGTTATAGGCCGGGGGACCCCTACGAGCAGTACTTC; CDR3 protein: CASSYRPGDPYEQYF
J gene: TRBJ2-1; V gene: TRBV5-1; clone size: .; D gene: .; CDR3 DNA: TGCGCCAGACGTCTAGTGGGACTTCGATCCTACAATGAGCAGTTCTTC; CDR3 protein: CARRLVGLRSYNEQFF
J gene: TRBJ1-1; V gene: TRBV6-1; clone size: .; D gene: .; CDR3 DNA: TGTGCCAGCAGTGAATTGGGCGCACTTTTAGCTTTCTTT; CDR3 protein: CASSELGALLAFF
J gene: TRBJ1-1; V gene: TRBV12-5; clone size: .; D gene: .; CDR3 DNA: TGTGCTAGTGGGAAGGACAGTTCGAACACTGAAGCTTTCTTT; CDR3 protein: CASGKDSSNTEAFF
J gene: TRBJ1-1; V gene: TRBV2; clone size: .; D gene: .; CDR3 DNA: TGTGCCAGCAGTCAGCTGCGGGCTGAAGCTTTCTTT; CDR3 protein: CASSQLRAEAFF
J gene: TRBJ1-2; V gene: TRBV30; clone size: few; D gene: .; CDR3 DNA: TGTGCCTGGAGTGGTATACCCTATAACTATGGCTACACCTTC; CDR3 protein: CAWSGIPYNYGYTF
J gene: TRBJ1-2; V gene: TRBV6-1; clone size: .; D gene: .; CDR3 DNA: TGTGCCAGCTTGGGACTCCAGGCGGGCTACACCTTC; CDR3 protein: CASLGLQAGYTF
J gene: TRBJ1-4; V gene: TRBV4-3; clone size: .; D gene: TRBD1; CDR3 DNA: TGCGCCAGCAGCCAGGGACAGTTAAATGAAAAACTGTTTTTT; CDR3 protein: CASSQGQLNEKLFF
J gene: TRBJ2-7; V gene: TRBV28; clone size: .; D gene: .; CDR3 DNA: TGTGCCAGCAGTTTAGAGGGAAACCCCTACGAGCAGTACTTC; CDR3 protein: CASSLEGNPYEQYF